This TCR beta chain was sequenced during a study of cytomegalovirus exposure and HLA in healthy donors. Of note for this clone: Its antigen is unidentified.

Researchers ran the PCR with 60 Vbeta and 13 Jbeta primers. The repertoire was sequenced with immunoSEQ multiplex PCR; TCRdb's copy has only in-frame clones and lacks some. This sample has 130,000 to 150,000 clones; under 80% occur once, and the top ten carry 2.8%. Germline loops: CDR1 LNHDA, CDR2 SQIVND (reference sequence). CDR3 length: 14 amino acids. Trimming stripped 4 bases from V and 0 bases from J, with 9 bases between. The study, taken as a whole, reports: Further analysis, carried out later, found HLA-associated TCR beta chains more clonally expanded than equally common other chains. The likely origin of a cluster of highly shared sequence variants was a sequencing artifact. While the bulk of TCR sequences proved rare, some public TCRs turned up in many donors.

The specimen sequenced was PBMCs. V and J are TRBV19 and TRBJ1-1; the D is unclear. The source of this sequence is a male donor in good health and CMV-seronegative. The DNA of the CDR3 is TGTGCCAGTAGTAAAGAGCGGTTGAACACTGAAGCTTTCTTT. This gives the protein CASSKERLNTEAFF.